This TCR beta chain originates from a study of blood T cells in healthy people across ages. This clonotype was seen more than once but under ten times. Sample-barcoded 5' priming and a J-beta primer mix drove a second PCR of roughly 7 to 11 cycles. TCRdb redid the calling of the 5' RACE reads with MiXCR, one entry per CDR3 protein. The sample contains about 680,000 distinct CDR3 sequences, around half of which appear only once. The ends lost 0 bases at V and 5 bases at J; junction bases unmatched: 18. CDR3 length: 21 amino acids. The V gene's germline CDR1 is DFQATT and CDR2 SNEGSKA (reference sequence).

The sequencing input was blood. The chain couples TRBV20-1 to TRBJ2-1, with TRBD2 identical over 14 bases. This clonotype was sampled from a woman in her sixties or seventies in good health. The CDR3 DNA sequence: TGCAGTGCTAGAGACCTACTTCGACTAGCGGGAGGGCCTCAAGCGGACAATGAGCAGTTCTTC. Translated, it gives CSARDLLRLAGGPQADNEQFF.